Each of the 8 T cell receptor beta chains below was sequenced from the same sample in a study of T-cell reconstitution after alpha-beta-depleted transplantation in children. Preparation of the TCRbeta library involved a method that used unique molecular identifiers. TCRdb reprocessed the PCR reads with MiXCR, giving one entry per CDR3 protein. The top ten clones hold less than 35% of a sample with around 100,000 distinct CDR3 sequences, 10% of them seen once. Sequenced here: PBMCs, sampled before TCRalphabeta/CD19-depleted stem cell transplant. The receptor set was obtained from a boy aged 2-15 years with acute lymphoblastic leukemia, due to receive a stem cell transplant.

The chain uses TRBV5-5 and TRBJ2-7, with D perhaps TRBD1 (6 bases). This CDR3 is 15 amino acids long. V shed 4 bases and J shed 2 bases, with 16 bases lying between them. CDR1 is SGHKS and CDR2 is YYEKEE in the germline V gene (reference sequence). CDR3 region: CASSVSTGLPYEQYF. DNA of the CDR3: TGTGCCAGCAGCGTATCAACAGGGTTGCCCTACGAGCAGTACTTC.

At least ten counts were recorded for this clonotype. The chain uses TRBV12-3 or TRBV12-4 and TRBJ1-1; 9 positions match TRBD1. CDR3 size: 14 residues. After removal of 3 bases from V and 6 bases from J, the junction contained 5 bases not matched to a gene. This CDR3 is CASSLGQGWAEAFF. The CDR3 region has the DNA TGTGCCAGCAGTTTGGGACAGGGTTGGGCTGAAGCTTTCTTT.

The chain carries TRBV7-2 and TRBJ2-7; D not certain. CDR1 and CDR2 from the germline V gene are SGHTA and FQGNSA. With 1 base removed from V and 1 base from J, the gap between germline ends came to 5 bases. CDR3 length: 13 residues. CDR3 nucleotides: TGTGCCAGCAGCTTAGTGGTTTCCTACGAGCAGTACTTC. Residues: CASSLVVSYEQYF.

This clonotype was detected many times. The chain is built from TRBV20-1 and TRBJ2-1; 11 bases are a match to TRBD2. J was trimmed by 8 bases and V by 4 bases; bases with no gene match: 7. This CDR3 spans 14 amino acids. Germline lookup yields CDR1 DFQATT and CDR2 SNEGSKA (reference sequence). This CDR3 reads CSATTSGKADEQFF. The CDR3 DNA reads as TGCAGTGCTACGACTAGCGGGAAGGCCGATGAGCAGTTCTTC.

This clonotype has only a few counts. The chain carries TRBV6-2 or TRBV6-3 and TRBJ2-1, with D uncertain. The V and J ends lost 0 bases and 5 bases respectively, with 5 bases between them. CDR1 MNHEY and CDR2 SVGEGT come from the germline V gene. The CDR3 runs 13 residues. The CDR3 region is CASSYSQHNEQFF. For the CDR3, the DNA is TGTGCCAGCAGTTACTCCCAACACAATGAGCAGTTCTTC.

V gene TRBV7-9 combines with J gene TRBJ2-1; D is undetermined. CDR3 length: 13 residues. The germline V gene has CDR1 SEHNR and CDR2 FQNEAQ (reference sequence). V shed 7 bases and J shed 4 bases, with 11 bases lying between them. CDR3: CASIKQVYNEQFF. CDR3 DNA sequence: TGTGCCAGCATCAAACAAGTGTACAATGAGCAGTTCTTC.

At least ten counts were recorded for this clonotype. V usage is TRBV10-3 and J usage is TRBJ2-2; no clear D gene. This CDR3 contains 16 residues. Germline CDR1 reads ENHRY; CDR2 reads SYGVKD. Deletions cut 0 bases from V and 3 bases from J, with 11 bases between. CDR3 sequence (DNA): TGTGCCATCAGTGAGTCAGGAACTCGCGACACCGGGGAGCTGTTTTTT. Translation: CAISESGTRDTGELFF.

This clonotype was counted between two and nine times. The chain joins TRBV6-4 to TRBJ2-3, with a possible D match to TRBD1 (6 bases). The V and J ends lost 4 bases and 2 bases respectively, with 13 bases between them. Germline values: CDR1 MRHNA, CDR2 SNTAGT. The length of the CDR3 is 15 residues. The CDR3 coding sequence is TGTGCCAGCAGTGCCTCGACAGGAGACACAGATACGCAGTATTTT. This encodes CASSASTGDTDTQYF.